This is a list of T cell receptor beta chains from one sample in a study of Graves' ophthalmopathy and Graves' hyperthyroidism. One entry per CDR3 protein results from TCRdb running MiXCR on the multiplex PCR reads. This sample has fewer than 350,000 distinct CDR3 sequences, with 15% to 20% found just once. Sequenced: peripheral blood. The receptors were gathered from an adult man with Graves' ophthalmopathy. The CDR3 runs from the conserved cysteine through the conserved F or W. Some rows mark clone size as missing; the rest say once, few, many or name a class of expanded clone.

clone size | J gene | V gene | CDR3 protein
many | TRBJ1-6 | TRBV5-6 | CASSLYFSLGSPLHF
. | TRBJ2-7 | TRBV28 | CASSLADGQYF
many | TRBJ1-5 | TRBV11-1 | CASSLVYDRDSNQPQHF
many | TRBJ2-7 | TRBV18 | CASSPPGHDYEQYF
. | TRBJ2-4 | TRBV7-2 | CASSLGAPSGNIQYF
many | TRBJ2-5 | TRBV11-2 | CASSLGLDAETQYF
many | TRBJ2-7 | TRBV20-1 | CSAMPGLAGEGEQYF
many | TRBJ2-2 | TRBV4-1 | CASSQDGSGSDNTGELFF
many | TRBJ1-1 | TRBV7-2 | CASSLVWGGAEAFF
many | TRBJ2-2 | TRBV18 | CASSPLLGNTGELFF
many | TRBJ2-1 | TRBV30 | CAWSAGARYNEQFF
few | TRBJ2-5 | TRBV12-3/TRBV12-4 | CASSRLAGRETQYF
many | TRBJ2-7 | TRBV27 | CASSLGGRAHEQYF
many | TRBJ2-5 | TRBV7-9 | CASSYLRDAQETQYF
. | TRBJ2-7 | TRBV12-3/TRBV12-4 | CASSSGLADTYEQYF
many | TRBJ2-7 | TRBV5-6 | CASSRPGGAVSYEQYF
. | TRBJ2-7 | TRBV7-2 | CASSLGQGRGQYF
. | TRBJ1-6 | TRBV6-1 | CASSEPNLPLHF
few | TRBJ2-5 | TRBV29-1 | CSVEPQREGLETQYF
many | TRBJ1-5 | TRBV20-1 | CSAQPGSKYQPQHF
many | TRBJ1-3 | TRBV5-5 | CASSHVAGNTIYF
many | TRBJ1-3 | TRBV9 | CASSALDRGLGNTIYF
many | TRBJ2-7 | TRBV6-1 | CASSDYAASGKEEQYF
many | TRBJ1-1 | TRBV29-1 | CSARVPVNTEAFF
many | TRBJ1-3 | TRBV11-2 | CASSYDAGSIYF
many | TRBJ2-2 | TRBV5-6 | CASSSTDSTGELFF
. | TRBJ1-1 | TRBV28 | CASYRTGGGLMNTEAFF
many | TRBJ1-2 | TRBV6-5 | CASSYSGGRGGSYGYTF
many | TRBJ1-1 | TRBV5-1 | CASSPRTGSENTEAFF
many | TRBJ1-2 | TRBV29-1 | CSVGVGTATISYTF
. | TRBJ2-5 | TRBV7-2 | CASSEQGAVGETQYF
many | TRBJ1-5 | TRBV12-3/TRBV12-4 | CASSKNSNQPQHF
many | TRBJ2-1 | TRBV6-2/TRBV6-3 | CASSYSATASGGLYNEQFF
many | TRBJ2-2 | TRBV27 | CASSYTGRAGELFF
many | TRBJ1-2 | TRBV6-2/TRBV6-3 | CASSLWTGNYGYTF
many | TRBJ1-3 | TRBV19 | CASSTTGQAFSGNTIYF
many | TRBJ1-2 | TRBV27 | CASSFLGGTTDRYGYTF
many | TRBJ1-3 | TRBV6-2/TRBV6-3 | CASSSRGFGNTIYF
. | TRBJ2-7 | TRBV18 | CASSPRALEGEQYF
few | TRBJ1-5 | TRBV6-1 | CASSATTTGAGQPQHF
many | TRBJ1-6 | TRBV6-5 | CASSPGGQGANSPLHF
many | TRBJ1-2 | TRBV6-5 | CASSYSVGNYGYTF
. | TRBJ2-2 | TRBV4-3 | CASSQDRTFGELFF
. | TRBJ2-6 | TRBV6-2/TRBV6-3 | CASSWTGSGANVLNF
many | TRBJ2-7 | TRBV11-1 | CASSPGLAGDKGYEQYF
. | TRBJ1-2 | TRBV2 | CASRAGGLHYGYTF
many | TRBJ1-3 | TRBV6-5 | CASSPRQGARGNTIYF
once | TRBJ1-1 | TRBV12-3/TRBV12-4 | CASSFSRATTEAFF
. | TRBJ1-6 | TRBV20-1 | CSASLRQGGLGSPLHF
. | TRBJ2-5 | TRBV9 | CASSVEEGQPQETQYF
many | TRBJ2-7 | TRBV29-1 | CSILEGGRASYEQYF
. | TRBJ2-5 | TRBV7-6 | CASSAPGTPNQETQYF
many | TRBJ1-6 | TRBV7-2 | CASSLGRGNNSPLHF
many | TRBJ1-2 | TRBV6-5 | CASSWGGTNYGYTF
many | TRBJ1-1 | TRBV11-1 | CASSSRALYTEAFF
. | TRBJ2-7 | TRBV4-1 | CASSQGLGQGNSYEQYF
. | TRBJ2-7 | TRBV6-5 | CASSYGQGTYEQYF
few | TRBJ1-3 | TRBV12-3/TRBV12-4 | CASSFDSSSGNTIYF
many | TRBJ1-5 | TRBV12-3/TRBV12-4 | CASRGDLSNQPQHF